This T cell receptor (beta chain) comes out of a study of blood T cell repertoires in COVID-19. Study-wide background: Sites in the United States, Italy and Spain provided acute and convalescent COVID-19 samples. T cells, B-cell-depleted T cells, or PBMCs provided the cDNA or gDNA that served as material.

Profiled with immunoSEQ multiplex PCR; TCRdb holds only in-frame clones, not every one. The data contain 200,000 to 250,000 clones, about 80% of them singletons. Enrolled through a virtual design, the participants were between roughly 18 and 100 years of age and came from about two dozen US areas. Participant reports of clinical history set cohort assignment. Per germline, CDR1 SGHVS and CDR2 FQNEAQ. V shed 5 bases and J shed 7 bases, with 20 bases lying between them. This CDR3 comprises 15 residues. The sample consisted of PBMCs or T cells enriched from blood (not recorded which). This clonotype originated in a woman aged 45-59 years who had been exposed to COVID-19. The genes are TRBV7-8 and TRBJ1-2; weak D call: TRBD1 (5 bases). The CDR3 region has the DNA TGTGCCAGCAGCCCTACCCTACGACAGTTAAGTGGCTACACCTTC. Translated: CASSPTLRQLSGYTF. The entire variable domain, with the rest obtained from reference TRBV7-8 and TRBJ1-2, is as follows: GAGVSQSPRYKVAKRGQDVALRCDPISGHVSLFWYQQALGQGPEFLTYFQNEAQLDKSGLPSDRFFAERPEGSVSTLKIQRTQQEDSAVYLCASSPTLRQLSGYTFGSGTRLTVV.